These T cell receptor beta chains were read from a single sample in a study of T cell responses to AZD1222 COVID-19 vaccine. Clones were read by immunoSEQ multiplex PCR, and TCRdb kept only the in-frame ones, dropping some. Altogether tens of thousands of clones are present, roughly 88% being singletons, with the ten largest covering 7.5% to 9%. Sequencing was performed on peripheral blood, taken on day 0 of AZD1222 vaccination. The receptors originated from an adult in good health. Each CDR3 is given without its conserved first and last residue.

V gene: TRBV3-1/TRBV3-2; J gene: TRBJ2-5; CDR3 protein: ASSYILAGAPPTQETQY
V gene: TRBV19; J gene: TRBJ2-7; CDR3 protein: ASSMVQSSYEQY
V gene: TRBV4-1; J gene: TRBJ1-4; CDR3 protein: ASSQDRAGQRNEKLF
V gene: TRBV25-1; J gene: TRBJ1-3; CDR3 protein: ASSEWGQGGGNTIY
V gene: TRBV29-1; J gene: TRBJ1-5; CDR3 protein: SVEEGAPGQPQH
V gene: TRBV10-3; J gene: TRBJ1-4; CDR3 protein: AISESSRAGAEKLF
V gene: TRBV5-8; J gene: TRBJ1-2; CDR3 protein: ASSSPGSYGYT
V gene: TRBV5-8; J gene: TRBJ1-2; CDR3 protein: ASSPPGTGPAYGYT
V gene: TRBV19; J gene: TRBJ2-7; CDR3 protein: ASSRPGTGDYEQY
V gene: TRBV12-3/TRBV12-4; J gene: TRBJ2-2; CDR3 protein: ASSFRSAVF
V gene: TRBV5-1; J gene: TRBJ1-3; CDR3 protein: ASSPGRSGNTIY
V gene: TRBV7-9; J gene: TRBJ1-1; CDR3 protein: ASSPEGGNTEAF
V gene: TRBV3-1/TRBV3-2; J gene: TRBJ1-1; CDR3 protein: ASSLQGGRTEAF
V gene: TRBV5-8; J gene: TRBJ2-3; CDR3 protein: ASTERDFRGDTQY
V gene: TRBV3-1/TRBV3-2; J gene: TRBJ1-4; CDR3 protein: ASSSRTGGLTNEKLF
V gene: TRBV27; J gene: TRBJ2-1; CDR3 protein: ASSLSAGTGRF
V gene: TRBV4-3; J gene: TRBJ2-3; CDR3 protein: ASSAYSGGTDTQY
V gene: TRBV7-9; J gene: TRBJ1-3; CDR3 protein: ASSLAQGNTIY
V gene: TRBV27; J gene: TRBJ1-6; CDR3 protein: ASGDRGNRYNSPLH
V gene: TRBV20-1; J gene: TRBJ2-3; CDR3 protein: SASKRDPGTDTQY
V gene: TRBV11-2; J gene: TRBJ2-3; CDR3 protein: ASSSAAASGTQY
V gene: TRBV30; J gene: TRBJ1-1; CDR3 protein: AWSPGGGAF
V gene: TRBV7-2; J gene: TRBJ2-7; CDR3 protein: ASSLALTGLKY
V gene: TRBV18; J gene: TRBJ1-2; CDR3 protein: ASSPSQATYGYT
V gene: TRBV14; J gene: TRBJ1-1; CDR3 protein: ASGWGGYTEAF
V gene: TRBV30; J gene: TRBJ1-1; CDR3 protein: AWSRQSNTEAF
V gene: TRBV28; J gene: TRBJ1-4; CDR3 protein: ASSFRGGVDYNEKLF
V gene: TRBV5-6; J gene: TRBJ1-5; CDR3 protein: ASSLGSNQPQH
V gene: TRBV21-1; J gene: TRBJ1-6; CDR3 protein: ASSSRLGSLNSPLH
V gene: TRBV5-1; J gene: TRBJ2-5; CDR3 protein: ASSRGGETQY
V gene: TRBV4-1; J gene: TRBJ1-2; CDR3 protein: ASSQDPGVGYT
V gene: TRBV29-1; J gene: TRBJ1-5; CDR3 protein: SVEGGRDQPQH
V gene: TRBV14; J gene: TRBJ2-3; CDR3 protein: ASSQDEDGYTDTQY
V gene: TRBV5-5; J gene: TRBJ1-6; CDR3 protein: ASSSRDREYSPLH
V gene: TRBV5-1; J gene: TRBJ2-4; CDR3 protein: ASSLGQGADIQY
V gene: TRBV27; J gene: TRBJ2-7; CDR3 protein: ASSLPLGAGQGVREQY
V gene: TRBV7-9; J gene: TRBJ2-5; CDR3 protein: ASSLSGGLETQY
V gene: TRBV4-1; J gene: TRBJ1-4; CDR3 protein: ASSQFRNEKLF
V gene: TRBV28; J gene: TRBJ1-1; CDR3 protein: ASRNPKTEAF
V gene: TRBV7-3; J gene: TRBJ1-1; CDR3 protein: ASSLSANTEAF
V gene: TRBV6-2/TRBV6-3; J gene: TRBJ2-7; CDR3 protein: ASSSKTGGHEQY
V gene: TRBV12-3/TRBV12-4; J gene: TRBJ1-1; CDR3 protein: ASKRQLNTEAF
V gene: TRBV19; J gene: TRBJ1-3; CDR3 protein: ASSQFSGNTIY
V gene: TRBV29-1; J gene: TRBJ1-1; CDR3 protein: SVAAVQGGTEAF
V gene: TRBV6-5; J gene: TRBJ1-1; CDR3 protein: ASSYSTGLNTEAF
V gene: TRBV9; J gene: TRBJ2-7; CDR3 protein: ASSVGQGRTYEQY
V gene: TRBV7-9; J gene: TRBJ2-3; CDR3 protein: ASSLVAGATDTQY
V gene: TRBV19; J gene: TRBJ1-2; CDR3 protein: ASSVLFGQAFYGYT
V gene: TRBV13; J gene: TRBJ1-2; CDR3 protein: ASSLLLDPLGYGYT
V gene: TRBV3-1/TRBV3-2; J gene: TRBJ1-2; CDR3 protein: ASSRAGSNYGYT
V gene: TRBV7-8; J gene: TRBJ1-1; CDR3 protein: ASSLRAGRGEAF
V gene: TRBV7-9; J gene: TRBJ1-3; CDR3 protein: ASRRGSGNTIY
V gene: TRBV5-4; J gene: TRBJ2-1; CDR3 protein: ASAWQGSYNEQF